Here is one T cell receptor beta chain with its context. There are many counts of this clonotype. Its antigen is unknown. No quality values exist for individual bases; no much larger clone is one base distant. The data are from a study of T cells in Graves' hyperthyroidism and ophthalmopathy (dated by TCRdb to between 2018 and 2021). Background for the entire study: A discovery cohort of 95 to 100 patients, roughly 43 with Graves' ophthalmopathy and 55 to 65 with stable Graves' hyperthyroidism, was used to find distinguishing TCR V-J signatures. Prospective prediction of ophthalmopathy was tested in an independent validation cohort of approximately 19 hyperthyroidism patients and some 17 patients who later progressed to ophthalmopathy. The approximately 97 discovery patients were randomly divided into training and test sets at a 7:3 ratio. In roughly six Graves' hyperthyroidism patients, the study also compared T-cell repertoires from thyroid tissue with T-cell repertoires from blood. After blood sampling, hyperthyroidism patients were treated with methimazole at a starting dose of 30 mg daily, and ophthalmopathy patients were treated with high-dose intravenous methylprednisolone. The paper describes TCR Vbeta CDR3 sequencing of roughly 130 peripheral blood samples, made up of some 40 ophthalmopathy patients, some 80 hyperthyroidism patients and 17 progressor patients.

Results the study describes overall, beyond this receptor: In validation, the model predicted progression to ophthalmopathy with roughly 70% sensitivity and 72% to 85% specificity, a median of about 6 months before onset. A 13 V-J signature model separated ophthalmopathy from stable hyperthyroidism, with about 90% sensitivity and about 81% specificity in cross-validation and 80%/75% in testing. Sample size was not statistically predetermined, and blinding of investigators to group allocation was not performed. Blood samples also contained most of the expanded thyroid clonotypes (frequency above 0.001), which suggests that blood repertoires may reflect thyroid immune responses.

The study excluded patients with uncontrolled infections, other autoimmune diseases, pregnancy or lactation. Diagnoses were based on clinical symptoms, serum thyroxine and TRAb, thyroid ultrasound and orbital computed tomography. Trizol reagent was used to extract total RNA, and RNA quality was then checked on an Agilent 2100 Bioanalyzer. CDR1 and CDR2, looked up from the germline V gene, are KGHDR and SFDVKD. Trimming costs V 4 bases and J 8 bases, and their ends lie 16 bases apart. The CDR3 sequence holds 15 residues, the cysteine and phenylalanine included. CDR3 DNA is the only sequence kept; it has 45 bases, read in frame from the first base. Amplification of TCR beta CDR3 regions was carried out from RNA transcripts. The first round of RT-PCR for the TCR CDR3 was performed with the HTBI primer set and the Qiagen OneStep RT-PCR kit. A second multiplex PCR round built the libraries, followed by size selection and purification. Sequencing of the libraries was done on an Illumina HiSeq2000 using paired-end 100 bp reads. In the original analysis: Raw data were processed with SOAPnuke, discarding reads with adapters, uncalled bases, mean Phred below 15, or no exact constant-primer or identifier match. COPE v1.2.5 was used to merge high-quality paired reads, and clonotypes were defined as unique nucleotide sequences. MiTCR v1.1 was used to align clonotypes to the IMGT TRBV, TRBD and TRBJ reference segments. Analysis was restricted to V-J combinations with a frequency above 0.0001, which covered approximately 99% of repertoires. The TCS score was defined as the ratio of F50 (clonal expansion) to E x V (chaos), calculated using BLOSUM62-based TCRdist between CDR3 peptides within each V-J. Welch's t-statistics and random forest reduced some 510 V-J features to roughly 13, which were used in a naive Bayes classifier (R e1071). Thyroid-blood repertoire similarity was quantified with the Morisita-Horn index. Using fastp at Q25 and MiXCR, TCRdb reprocessed the public reads and kept productive beta chains. CDR3 protein duplicates are merged, each entry listing the most common genes and DNA. These V and J calls rely on TCRdb rather than the paper's analysis. Counted in this sample were hundreds of thousands of distinct CDR3 sequences; about 45% of them appeared once. Of the sample, 6.5% to 9% is held by the ten largest clones.

Input material: peripheral blood or thyroid tissue (not recorded which). The sequence came from an adult man with Graves' disease, either hyperthyroidism or ophthalmopathy (not recorded which). The chain employs TRBV24-1 and TRBJ1-4; the D region possibly corresponds to TRBD1 (6 bases align). The DNA is TGTGCCACCAGTGACGCCTCGGCAGGGGACGAAAAACTGTTTTTT. This yields the protein CATSDASAGDEKLFF.